Listed below are T cell receptor beta chains from one sample, sequenced in a study of cytomegalovirus exposure and HLA in healthy donors. TCRdb's copy holds only in-frame clones and misses some; the assay was immunoSEQ multiplex PCR. The table lists some 96,000 clones, 64% of them singletons. What was sequenced was PBMCs. These receptors were taken from a man aged 55 to 70 in good health and CMV-seronegative. The CDR3 runs from the conserved cysteine through the conserved F or W. D genes are given only for firm matches. The size field is filled for only some rows; it gives once, few, many or a size class.

TRBJ2-7 | TRBD1 | NA | TRBV27 | TGTGCCAGCAGCAGACAGGGGTCCTACGAGCAGTACTTC | CASSRQGSYEQYF
TRBJ2-3 | TRBD2 | NA | TRBV7-2 | TGTGCCAGCAGCTTAGTGGTGGGGAGGGCCTCAGATACGCAGTATTTT | CASSLVVGRASDTQYF
TRBJ1-5 | NA | once | TRBV7-8 | TGTGCCAGCAGCTTAGACCCACAGAACAGGCAGCCCCAGCATTTT | CASSLDPQNRQPQHF
TRBJ2-3 | NA | few | TRBV5-1 | TGCGCCAGCAGCTTGTTCAGGGCAGAAGATACGCAGTATTTT | CASSLFRAEDTQYF
TRBJ2-7 | TRBD2 | NA | TRBV7-6 | TGTGCCAGCAGCTTGCAAGTGGGACTAGCGGGGGGGAGCTCCTACGAGCAGTACTTC | CASSLQVGLAGGSSYEQYF
TRBJ2-2 | TRBD2 | once | TRBV5-3 | TGTGCCAGAACCAGCCCACGGGAGGGGAGGACCGGGGAGCTGTTTTTT | CARTSPREGRTGELFF
TRBJ2-7 | TRBD1 | few | TRBV11-2 | TGTGCCAGCAGCCCAACCGGACAGGGGAACTACGAGCAGTACTTC | CASSPTGQGNYEQYF
TRBJ2-3 | NA | NA | TRBV10-3 | TGTGCCATCAGTGAGGGGGCGGGCACAGATACGCAGTATTTT | CAISEGAGTDTQYF
TRBJ2-1 | TRBD2 | NA | TRBV18 | TGTGCCAGCTCATCTAGCGGGACCTACAATGAGCAGTTCTTC | CASSSSGTYNEQFF
TRBJ1-2 | NA | few | TRBV6-6 | TGTGCCAGCAGGGAGACTAACTATGGCTACACCTTC | CASRETNYGYTF
TRBJ2-1 | TRBD1 | NA | TRBV5-8 | TGTGCCAGCAGCCCGAGGGGGCAGGGGATTTATTTTGAGCAGTTCTTC | CASSPRGQGIYFEQFF
TRBJ1-1 | NA | NA | TRBV11-3 | TGTGCCAGCAGCTCCGTGGGGGCTGAGAACACTGAAGCTTTCTTT | CASSSVGAENTEAFF
TRBJ2-1 | NA | few | TRBV29-1 | TGCAGCGTCCAAAGGCACAGCCGAATTTACAATGAGCAGTTCTTC | CSVQRHSRIYNEQFF
TRBJ1-6 | NA | NA | TRBV2 | TGTGCCAGCAGTGGAGTTAATGGGCCCTATAATTCACCCCTCCACTTT | CASSGVNGPYNSPLHF
TRBJ2-2 | TRBD2 | NA | TRBV29-1 | TGCAGCGGCGTAGCGGGGCGGCGGACCACCGGGGAGCTGTTTTTT | CSGVAGRRTTGELFF
TRBJ2-4 | TRBD2 | NA | TRBV7-2 | TGTGCCAGCAGCTCCGGACTAGCGGGGGGCAAAAACATTCAGTACTTC | CASSSGLAGGKNIQYF
TRBJ2-6 | NA | few | TRBV14 | TGTGCCAGCAGCAAATACAGGGACTCTGGGGCCAACGTCCTGACTTTC | CASSKYRDSGANVLTF
TRBJ2-2 | TRBD1 | NA | TRBV5-5 | TGTGCCAGCAGCGTGGACAGGGTTGACGGGGAGTTGTTTTTT | CASSVDRVDGELFF
TRBJ2-7 | NA | NA | TRBV5-1 | TGCGCCAGCAGCTCCGGGTCTTCCTACGAGCAGTACTTC | CASSSGSSYEQYF
TRBJ2-1 | NA | few | TRBV4-1 | TGCGCCAGCAGCCAAGAAGGGACTGGCGGGAATTACAATGAGCAGTTCTTC | CASSQEGTGGNYNEQFF
TRBJ1-1 | NA | NA | TRBV7-8 | TGTGCCAGCAGCCCCAGAACGGAGGGAAACACTGAAGCTTTCTTT | CASSPRTEGNTEAFF
TRBJ2-1 | NA | few | TRBV5-1 | TGCGCCAGCAGCTTGTCGCGGGGGCTATACAATGAGCAGTTCTTC | CASSLSRGLYNEQFF
TRBJ2-5 | TRBD2 | NA | TRBV27 | TGTGCCAGCAGGAGCGGGGACCAAGAGACCCAGTACTTC | CASRSGDQETQYF
TRBJ2-5 | NA | NA | TRBV14 | TGTGCCAGCAGCCAAGATACGGGCAGGGTGACCCAGTACTTC | CASSQDTGRVTQYF
TRBJ2-7 | NA | NA | TRBV5-6 | TGTGCCAGCAGCTTGGTGGGGGGGGCTGTATCCTACGAGCAGTACTTC | CASSLVGGAVSYEQYF
TRBJ2-7 | NA | NA | TRBV19 | TGTGCCAGTAGTACCCAGCGAACCGGGGAGCAGTACTTC | CASSTQRTGEQYF
TRBJ1-6 | NA | NA | TRBV7-6 | TGTGCCAGCAGTGCCACCAGCGTATATAATTCACCCCTCCACTTT | CASSATSVYNSPLHF
TRBJ2-3 | TRBD2 | NA | TRBV14 | TGTGCCAGCAGCCAACGGACGGGAGGAAGAGATACGCAGTATTTT | CASSQRTGGRDTQYF
TRBJ2-1 | TRBD2 | few | TRBV6-4 | TGTGCCAGCAGTGCGTTTAGCGGGGACCCCAATGAGCAGTTCTTC | CASSAFSGDPNEQFF
TRBJ2-4 | NA | NA | TRBV4-1 | TGCGCCAGCAGCCAAGGCCCAGCCGGTGGCGGTGAAAACATTCAGTACTTC | CASSQGPAGGGENIQYF
TRBJ2-1 | TRBD2 | NA | TRBV5-4 | TGTGCCAGCAGCCGAGGGATCCGGACTAGCGGGAGTAAGGGCAACAATGAGCAGTTCTTC | CASSRGIRTSGSKGNNEQFF
TRBJ2-5 | NA | NA | TRBV5-1 | TGCGCCAGCAGCCTAACGGAGACCCAGTACTTC | CASSLTETQYF
TRBJ1-5 | TRBD1 | NA | TRBV2 | TGTGCCAGCAGGTGGACAGGTAGCAATCAGCCCCAGCATTTT | CASRWTGSNQPQHF
TRBJ2-5 | NA | NA | TRBV28 | TGTGCCAGCAGTTTATCCGGACAGAGATGGGAGACCCAGTACTTC | CASSLSGQRWETQYF
TRBJ2-7 | TRBD2 | NA | TRBV27 | TGTGCCAGCAGTTTTCTAGCGGGGTACTACGAGCAGTACTTC | CASSFLAGYYEQYF
TRBJ1-1 | NA | once | TRBV19 | TGTGCCAGTAGTATCACACCGAACACTGAAGCTTTCTTT | CASSITPNTEAFF
TRBJ2-1 | NA | NA | TRBV2 | TGTGCCAGCAGGAAAGGACAGAACAATGAGCAGTTCTTC | CASRKGQNNEQFF
TRBJ1-2 | TRBD1 | NA | TRBV27 | TGTGCCAGCAGTTTGAAGAGACAGGGAACTAACTATGGCTACACCTTC | CASSLKRQGTNYGYTF
TRBJ2-7 | NA | NA | TRBV10-3 | TGTGCCATCATAAGTGGGGGGGGGCGGCCTATCTACGAGCAGTACTTC | CAIISGGGRPIYEQYF
TRBJ2-2 | NA | NA | TRBV2 | TGTGCCAGCAGTCGAGCCAGGTCGAACACCGGGGAGCTGTTTTTT | CASSRARSNTGELFF
TRBJ1-1 | TRBD1 | NA | TRBV5-5 | TGTGCCAGCAGCTTAAGATTTGGACAGGGGAACACTGAAGCTTTCTTT | CASSLRFGQGNTEAFF
TRBJ2-6 | NA | NA | TRBV7-2 | TGTGCCAGCAGCCCCCCGGGGGCCAACGTCCTGACTTTC | CASSPPGANVLTF
TRBJ1-1 | TRBD1 | NA | TRBV7-9 | TGTGCCAGCAGCTTAGACAGGGGCGGGACTGAAGCTTTCTTT | CASSLDRGGTEAFF
TRBJ2-3 | TRBD2 | NA | TRBV7-6 | TGTGCCAGCAGCTTAGCGATGAGTTCGGCGGGAGCATACACAGATACGCAGTATTTT | CASSLAMSSAGAYTDTQYF
TRBJ2-7 | TRBD1 | NA | TRBV11-2 | TGTGCCAGCAGCGCCCTGCCAGGGGGCGCGGGCGAGCAGTACTTC | CASSALPGGAGEQYF
TRBJ2-7 | TRBD2 | NA | TRBV7-3 | TGTGCCAGCAGCTTAGAAGCGGGAGTCGGTAACGAGCAGTACTTC | CASSLEAGVGNEQYF
TRBJ2-3 | TRBD2 | few | TRBV4-1 | TGCGCCAGCAGCCAACCGGGACTAGCGGGAGGGCGATCTAGCACAGATACGCAGTATTTT | CASSQPGLAGGRSSTDTQYF